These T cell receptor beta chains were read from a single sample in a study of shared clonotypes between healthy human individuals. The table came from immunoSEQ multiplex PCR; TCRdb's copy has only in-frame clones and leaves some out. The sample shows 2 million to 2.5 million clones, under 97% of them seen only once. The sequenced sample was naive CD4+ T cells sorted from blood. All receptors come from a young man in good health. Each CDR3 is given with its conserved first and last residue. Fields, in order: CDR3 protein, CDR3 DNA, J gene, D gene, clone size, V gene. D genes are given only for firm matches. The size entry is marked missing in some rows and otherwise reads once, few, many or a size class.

CDR3: CASATGVNTEAFF
DNA: TGTGCCAGTGCGACAGGAGTGAACACTGAAGCTTTCTTT
J: TRBJ1-1
D: -
size: -
V: TRBV27

CDR3: CASSNTGIVVKDTQYF
DNA: TGTGCCAGCAGCAATACCGGGATAGTAGTGAAAGATACGCAGTATTTT
J: TRBJ2-3
D: -
size: -
V: TRBV13

CDR3: CASRTGGTDTQYF
DNA: TGCGCCAGCCGGACAGGGGGCACAGATACGCAGTATTTT
J: TRBJ2-3
D: TRBD1
size: -
V: TRBV5-1

CDR3: CASSQNTGENTEAFF
DNA: TGTGCCAGCTCACAGAACACAGGGGAAAACACTGAAGCTTTCTTT
J: TRBJ1-1
D: TRBD1
size: -
V: TRBV18

CDR3: CASSPQPYGGDTGELFF
DNA: TGTGCCAGCAGCCCGCAACCCTACGGGGGGGACACCGGGGAGCTGTTTTTT
J: TRBJ2-2
D: TRBD2
size: -
V: TRBV9

CDR3: CASSAWDSYEQYF
DNA: TGTGCCAGCAGCGCATGGGACAGCTACGAGCAGTACTTC
J: TRBJ2-7
D: TRBD1
size: -
V: TRBV11-3

CDR3: CASSFRLGSRADTQYF
DNA: TGTGCCAGCAGTTTCAGACTTGGGTCGAGAGCAGATACGCAGTATTTT
J: TRBJ2-3
D: -
size: -
V: TRBV27

CDR3: CASSLGTSGVNEQFF
DNA: TGTGCCAGCAGCTTGGGGACTAGCGGCGTCAATGAGCAGTTCTTC
J: TRBJ2-1
D: TRBD2
size: -
V: TRBV5-4

CDR3: CASSEDVIANYGYTF
DNA: TGTGCCAGCAGCGAAGACGTTATAGCTAACTATGGCTACACCTTC
J: TRBJ1-2
D: -
size: -
V: TRBV2

CDR3: CASSSTGEAFF
DNA: TGCGCCAGCAGCTCGACAGGGGAAGCTTTCTTT
J: TRBJ1-1
D: TRBD1
size: -
V: TRBV5-1

CDR3: CASSLLHRGGNQPQHF
DNA: TGTGCCAGCAGTTTACTTCACAGGGGAGGAAATCAGCCCCAGCATTTT
J: TRBJ1-5
D: TRBD1
size: once
V: TRBV28

CDR3: CASSFGDPQHF
DNA: TGTGCCAGCAGCTTTGGTGACCCCCAGCATTTT
J: TRBJ1-5
D: -
size: -
V: TRBV5-4

CDR3: CASLTYTPGELFF
DNA: TGTGCCAGCTTGACGTACACTCCCGGGGAGCTGTTTTTT
J: TRBJ2-2
D: -
size: few
V: TRBV6-4

CDR3: CASRKSRTGVQEQFF
DNA: TGTGCCAGCAGGAAAAGCAGGACAGGGGTTCAAGAGCAGTTCTTC
J: TRBJ2-1
D: TRBD1
size: -
V: TRBV4-2

CDR3: CASSTPGTGYGYTF
DNA: TGTGCCAGCAGCACCCCCGGGACAGGGTATGGCTACACCTTC
J: TRBJ1-2
D: TRBD1
size: -
V: TRBV6-5

CDR3: CASSSGTGNNEQYF
DNA: TGTGCCAGTAGTTCCGGGACAGGAAATAACGAGCAGTACTTC
J: TRBJ2-7
D: TRBD1
size: -
V: TRBV19

CDR3: CASSSGGLGPSNQPQHF
DNA: TGTGCCAGCAGCTCAGGGGGCCTCGGGCCTTCCAATCAGCCCCAGCATTTT
J: TRBJ1-5
D: TRBD1
size: -
V: TRBV13

CDR3: CASSTGTPGEKLFF
DNA: TGTGCCAGTAGTACCGGTACCCCGGGCGAAAAACTGTTTTTT
J: TRBJ1-4
D: -
size: -
V: TRBV19